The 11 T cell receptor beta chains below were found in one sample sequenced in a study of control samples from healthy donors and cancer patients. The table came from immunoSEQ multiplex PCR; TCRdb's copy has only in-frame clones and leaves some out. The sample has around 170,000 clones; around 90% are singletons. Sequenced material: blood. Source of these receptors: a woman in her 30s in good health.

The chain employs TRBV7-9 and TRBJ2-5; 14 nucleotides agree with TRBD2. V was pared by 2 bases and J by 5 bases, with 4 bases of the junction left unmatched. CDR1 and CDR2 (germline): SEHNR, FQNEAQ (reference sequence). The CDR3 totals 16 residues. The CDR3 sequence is CASSLRLAGGLETQYF. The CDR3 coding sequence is TGTGCCAGCAGCTTAAGACTAGCGGGAGGGCTGGAGACCCAGTACTTC.

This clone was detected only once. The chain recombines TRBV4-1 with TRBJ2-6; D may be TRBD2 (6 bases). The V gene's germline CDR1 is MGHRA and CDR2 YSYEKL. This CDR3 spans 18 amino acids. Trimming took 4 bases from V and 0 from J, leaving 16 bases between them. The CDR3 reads CASSLRTAGGSGANVLTF. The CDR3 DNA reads TGCGCCAGCAGCCTTCGCACCGCCGGGGGCTCTGGGGCCAACGTCCTGACTTTC.

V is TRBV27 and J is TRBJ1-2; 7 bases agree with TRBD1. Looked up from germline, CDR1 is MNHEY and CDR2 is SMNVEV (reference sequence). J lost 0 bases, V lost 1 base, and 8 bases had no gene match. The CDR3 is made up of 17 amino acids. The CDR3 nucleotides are TGTGCCAGCAGTTTATTGCAGGGGGGAACAGCTAACTATGGCTACACCTTC. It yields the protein CASSLLQGGTANYGYTF.

The CDR3 spells CASSIGGGSEQFF. The DNA for the CDR3 is TGTGCCAGTAGTATAGGCGGGGGCAGTGAGCAGTTCTTC. This chain joins TRBV19 and TRBJ2-1; the D gene is possibly TRBD2 (7 bases). There are 13 residues in the CDR3. V lost 1 base, J lost 9 bases, and 10 bases lay in between. Germline values: CDR1 LNHDA, CDR2 SQIVND (reference sequence).

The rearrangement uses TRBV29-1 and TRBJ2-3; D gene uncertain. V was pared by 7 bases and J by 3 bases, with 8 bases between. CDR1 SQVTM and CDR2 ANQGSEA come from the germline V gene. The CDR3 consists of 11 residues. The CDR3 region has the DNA TGCAGCGCTGATTCGACAGATACGCAGTATTTT. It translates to CSADSTDTQYF.

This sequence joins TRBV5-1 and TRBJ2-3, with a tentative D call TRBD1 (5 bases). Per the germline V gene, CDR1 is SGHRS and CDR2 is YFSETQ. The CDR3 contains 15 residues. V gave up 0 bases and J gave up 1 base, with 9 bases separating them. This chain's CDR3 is CASSLEGKRTDTQYF. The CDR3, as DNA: TGCGCCAGCAGCTTGGAGGGGAAGCGCACAGATACGCAGTATTTT.

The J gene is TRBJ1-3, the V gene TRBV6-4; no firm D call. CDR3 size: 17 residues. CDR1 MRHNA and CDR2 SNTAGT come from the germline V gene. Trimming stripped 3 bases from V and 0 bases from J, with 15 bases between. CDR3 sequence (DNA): TGTGCCAGCAGTGAAGGAGTTTCTTACAACTCTGGAAACACCATATATTTT. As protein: CASSEGVSYNSGNTIYF.

This CDR3 reads CSVETGEAYEQYF. The CDR3 coding sequence is TGCAGCGTTGAAACAGGGGAGGCCTACGAGCAGTACTTC. The gene calls are TRBV29-1 and TRBJ2-7, with D possibly matching TRBD1 (7 bases). Per germline, CDR1 SQVTM and CDR2 ANQGSEA. This CDR3 spans 13 amino acids. The V gene lost 2 bases and the J gene lost 2 bases, with 10 bases spanning the gap.

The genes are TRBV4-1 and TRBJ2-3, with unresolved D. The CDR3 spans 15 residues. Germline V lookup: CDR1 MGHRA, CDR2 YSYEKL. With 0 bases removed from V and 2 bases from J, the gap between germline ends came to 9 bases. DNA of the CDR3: TGCGCCAGCAGCCAAGAGGCCGGTCACACAGATACGCAGTATTTT. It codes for CASSQEAGHTDTQYF.

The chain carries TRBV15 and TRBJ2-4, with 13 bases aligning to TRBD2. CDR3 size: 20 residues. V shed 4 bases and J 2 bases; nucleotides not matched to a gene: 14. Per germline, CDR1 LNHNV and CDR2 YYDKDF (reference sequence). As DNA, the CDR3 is TGTGCCACCAGCACTCGTCCGGGACTAGCGGGAAGAAGGACCAAAAACATTCAGTACTTC. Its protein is CATSTRPGLAGRRTKNIQYF.

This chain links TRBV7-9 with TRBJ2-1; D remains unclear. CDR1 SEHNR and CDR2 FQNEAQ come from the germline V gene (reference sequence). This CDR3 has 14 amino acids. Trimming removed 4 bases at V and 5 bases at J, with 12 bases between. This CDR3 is CASSSVSGNNEQFF. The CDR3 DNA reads TGTGCCAGCAGCTCGGTGTCAGGAAACAATGAGCAGTTCTTC.